Below are 30 T cell receptor beta chains sequenced from a single sample in a study of T-cell reconstitution after alpha-beta-depleted transplantation in children. As it was prepared, the TCRbeta library received unique molecular identifiers. MiXCR, applied by TCRdb to the PCR reads, yields one record per CDR3 protein. The data contain about 980,000 distinct CDR3 sequences, under 30% of them seen just once; the ten biggest clones take up roughly 27%. This specimen consisted of PBMCs, mostly from graft donor cells, obtained 360 days after TCRalphabeta/CD19-depleted stem cell transplant. These receptors all come from a boy in the first two years of life who had a stem cell transplant for SCID, so the T cells may come from the graft donor.

Only a few counts were recorded for this clonotype. This rearrangement joins TRBV27 to TRBJ2-1; possible D gene TRBD1, 5 bases. The CDR3 length is 16 residues. Germline CDR1 and CDR2: MNHEY and SMNVEV (reference sequence). Trimming shortened V by 2 bases and J by 7 bases, and 18 bases separated the two germline ends. CDR3 sequence (DNA): TGTGCCAGCAGTTTAACCCCGACAGCGCTGGGAAATGAGCAGTTCTTC. Protein: CASSLTPTALGNEQFF.

This clonotype was counted many times. The V gene is TRBV7-9, the J gene TRBJ1-5; D is undetermined. V was clipped by 1 base and J by 7 bases, with 11 bases between them. Germline V CDR1 and CDR2: SEHNR, FQNEAQ (reference sequence). This CDR3 has 14 amino acids. DNA for the CDR3: TGTGCCAGCAGCTTAGATGGAACGGGACAGCCCCAGCATTTT. Residues: CASSLDGTGQPQHF.

This clonotype occurred once. DNA for the CDR3: TGTGCCACCAGCAGAGATAACAGGGGCTACAATGAGCAGTTCTTC. Residues: CATSRDNRGYNEQFF. This chain joins TRBV15 and TRBJ2-1, with TRBD1 identical over 7 bases. Germline V lookup: CDR1 LNHNV, CDR2 YYDKDF (reference sequence). The CDR3 has 15 amino acids. Losses at the gene ends were 0 bases for V and 3 bases for J; bases not matched to a gene: 2.

The gene calls are TRBV29-1 and TRBJ1-5; TRBD1 is a possible D gene (5 bases). The CDR3 runs 12 residues. Trimming took 4 bases from V and 9 from J, leaving 13 bases between them. Germline CDR1 and CDR2: SQVTM and ANQGSEA. The CDR3 nucleotides read TGCAGCGTTGTAGGGACTGGGGGGCCCCAGCATTTT. This translates into CSVVGTGGPQHF.

This clonotype occurred a few times. The chain is built from TRBV10-2 and TRBJ1-5; TRBD1 aligns across 8 bases. The J segment lost 2 bases and the V segment lost 8 bases, leaving 5 bases of the junction unmatched. CDR1 is WSHSY, CDR2 SAAADI, per germline. This CDR3 region has 14 residues. DNA of the CDR3: TGCGCCAGCTGGGAGGACAGGGGCAATCAGCCCCAGCATTTT. Protein: CASWEDRGNQPQHF.

CDR3 in DNA: TGTGCCAGCTCACCAACTATTGTGGCAGTAGATTTCAATGAGCAGTTCTTC. Amino acid sequence: CASSPTIVAVDFNEQFF. The V gene is TRBV18, the J gene TRBJ2-1; D ambiguous. Germline lookup yields CDR1 KGHSH and CDR2 LQKENI. V lost 2 bases and J 6 bases, leaving 20 bases between the germline ends. The length of the CDR3 is 17 residues.

This clonotype was observed a few times. This chain links TRBV4-3 with TRBJ2-2; D remains unclear. The germline V gene has CDR1 LGHNA and CDR2 YSLEER. This CDR3 is built from 16 residues. V was trimmed by 0 bases and J by 2 bases, leaving 10 bases between them. For the CDR3, the DNA is TGCGCCAGCAGCCAAGATGAGGTCGTCAACACCGGGGAGCTGTTTTTT. Its protein is CASSQDEVVNTGELFF.

This clonotype was detected only a few times. The CDR3 bases are TGTGCCAGCAGCAGAGGGGAAGGGACAGGGGTCGGTGTACAAGAGACCCAGTACTTC. It specifies CASSRGEGTGVGVQETQYF. V is TRBV4-2 and J is TRBJ2-5, with 10 bases that match TRBD1. The CDR3 runs 19 residues. Germline V gene data show CDR1 as LGHNA and CDR2 as YNFKEQ. V lost 5 bases and J lost 2; bases outside the gene matches: 17.

The V call is TRBV29-1, the J call TRBJ1-1; possible D gene TRBD1, 6 bases. The V gene lost 4 bases and the J gene lost 4 bases, with 22 bases spanning the gap. Germline values: CDR1 SQVTM, CDR2 ANQGSEA. The CDR3 extends over 16 amino acids. The CDR3 region is CSVVHYGGGSATEAFF. CDR3 nucleotide sequence: TGCAGCGTTGTTCACTATGGAGGGGGATCGGCCACTGAAGCTTTCTTT.

CDR3 nucleotide sequence: TGTGCCAGCAGCCCCCAGGGTATACTAGCGGGTGTTAGCAATGAGCAGTTCTTC. Residues: CASSPQGILAGVSNEQFF. V and J are TRBV4-2 and TRBJ2-1, with 9 nucleotides matching TRBD2. The V and J ends lost 4 bases and 6 bases, in that order; junction bases with no gene match: 16. The germline V gene has CDR1 LGHNA and CDR2 YNFKEQ. This CDR3 is 18 amino acids long.

The chain has TRBV27 and TRBJ2-7; TRBD2 is a possible D gene (6 bases). V dropped 3 bases and J dropped 4 bases, with 19 bases sitting between them. There are 16 residues in the CDR3. The V gene's germline CDR1 is MNHEY and CDR2 SMNVEV (reference sequence). In DNA, the CDR3 is TGTGCCAGCAGTTTGGGGCCTAGCGTGGTCGGGTACGAGCAGTACTTC. It specifies CASSLGPSVVGYEQYF.

The V gene is TRBV6-1, the J gene TRBJ2-7; 13 nucleotides line up with TRBD2. V was clipped by 8 bases and J by 3 bases; unmatched bases: 13. This CDR3 is built from 17 residues. The germline CDR1 and CDR2 sequences are MNHNS and SASEGT. The CDR3 protein is CASAQLAGGPKLYEQYF. The CDR3 nucleotides read TGTGCCAGCGCCCAACTAGCGGGGGGGCCTAAACTCTACGAGCAGTACTTC.

This clonotype was seen a handful of times. The chain has TRBV20-1 and TRBJ1-5; D call uncertain. This CDR3 is built from 11 residues. Germline lookup yields CDR1 DFQATT and CDR2 SNEGSKA (reference sequence). Trimming shortened V by 5 bases and J by 6 bases, and 8 bases separated the two germline ends. In DNA form, the CDR3 reads TGCAGTGCTGGGGATTTTCAGCCCCAGCATTTT. Translated: CSAGDFQPQHF.

This clonotype was seen only a few times. V and J are TRBV5-6 and TRBJ2-2, with 7 bases identical to TRBD2. V was clipped by 1 base and J by 5 bases; unmatched bases: 5. This CDR3 contains 15 residues. From germline, CDR1 is SGHDT and CDR2 YYEEEE. The CDR3, as DNA: TGTGCCAGCAGCTTGTTGGCGGGGGTTACCGGGGAGCTGTTTTTT. It translates to CASSLLAGVTGELFF. Looking up the rest from reference TRBV5-6 and TRBJ2-2 gives the full variable domain: DAGVTQSPTHLIKTRGQQVTLRCSPKSGHDTVSWYQQALGQGPQFIFQYYEEEERQRGNFPDRFSGHQFPNYSSELNVNALLLGDSALYLCASSLLAGVTGELFFGEGSRLTVL.

Only a few counts were recorded for this clonotype. The chain combines TRBV20-1 with TRBJ2-7; 7 nucleotides match TRBD1. The CDR3 has 15 amino acids. V was pared by 0 bases and J by 2 bases, with 7 bases of the junction left unmatched. Germline V gives CDR1 DFQATT, CDR2 SNEGSKA (reference sequence). The DNA for the CDR3 is TGCAGTGCTAGAGATCACGGGACAGCTACCTACGAGCAGTACTTC. Its protein product is CSARDHGTATYEQYF.

CDR3 residues: CASSQSWTGGTGELFF. The CDR3 nucleotides are TGTGCCAGCAGCCAATCCTGGACAGGGGGCACCGGGGAGCTGTTTTTT. V gene TRBV4-2 combines with J gene TRBJ2-2, with 10 positions matching TRBD1. The CDR3 loop spans 16 amino acids. The V segment lost 2 bases and the J segment 4 bases; nucleotides outside the gene matches: 4. Germline loops: CDR1 LGHNA, CDR2 YNFKEQ.

The J gene is TRBJ1-1, the V gene TRBV18, with 7 bases lining up with TRBD1. The trim removed 3 bases at V and 5 bases at J, leaving 3 bases unmatched. CDR1 KGHSH and CDR2 LQKENI come from the germline V gene. This CDR3 spans 13 amino acids. The CDR3 DNA reads as TGTGCCAGCTCACCGGAACAGGGGACTGAAGCTTTCTTT. This translates into CASSPEQGTEAFF.

This sequence joins TRBV27 and TRBJ2-1; D is perhaps TRBD1 (6 bases). CDR1 MNHEY and CDR2 SMNVEV come from the germline V gene (reference sequence). The CDR3 contains 13 residues. V lost 5 bases and J 10 bases, leaving 15 bases between the germline ends. CDR3 sequence (DNA): TGTGCCAGCAGTCCACAGGGAGCTCAGGAGCAGTTCTTC. Translating gives CASSPQGAQEQFF.

This sequence joins TRBV20-1 and TRBJ2-4; 7 bases align to TRBD1. The CDR3 has 15 amino acids. Trimming took 6 bases from V and 0 from J; bases not matched to a gene: 8. Germline-derived CDR1 and CDR2 are DFQATT and SNEGSKA (reference sequence). CDR3 amino acids: CSAPTTGEAKNIQYF. The CDR3 DNA sequence: TGCAGTGCCCCCACCACAGGGGAAGCCAAAAACATTCAGTACTTC.

This chain connects TRBV5-1 to TRBJ1-2; D gene ambiguous. Trimming pared 5 bases from V and 4 bases from J, leaving 15 bases between. The CDR3 extends over 14 amino acids. Per germline, CDR1 SGHRS and CDR2 YFSETQ. CDR3 bases: TGCGCCAGCAGATTGACGGAACACGTCTATGGCTACACCTTC. This codes for CASRLTEHVYGYTF.

The V call is TRBV4-1, the J call TRBJ2-3, with 11 positions matching TRBD2. Germline V lookup: CDR1 MGHRA, CDR2 YSYEKL. The CDR3 extends over 19 amino acids. The V gene end was trimmed by 0 bases and the J gene end by 2 bases; junction bases not matched to a gene: 10. The CDR3 DNA is TGCGCCAGCAGCCAAGAAAGGCTAGCGGGGGGTGAACTCACAGATACGCAGTATTTT. Translation gives CASSQERLAGGELTDTQYF.

The J gene is TRBJ2-7, the V gene TRBV3-1, with a possible D match to TRBD2 (5 bases). Trimming removed 1 base at V and 2 bases at J, with 9 bases between. Germline V gene sequence: CDR1 LGHDT, CDR2 YNNKEL (reference sequence). This CDR3 spans 14 amino acids. The DNA for the CDR3 is TGTGCCAGCAGCCAAGTCGGACTGCCCTACGAGCAGTACTTC. It is translated as CASSQVGLPYEQYF.

CDR3 nucleotide sequence: TGTGCCAGCAGCCAAAGACAAGTCACCGGGGAGCTGTTTTTT. Translating it yields CASSQRQVTGELFF. The chain has TRBV12-3 or TRBV12-4 and TRBJ2-2; D gene unclear. The ends were cut back, 6 bases at V and 4 bases at J, with 12 bases in the middle. This CDR3 region has 14 residues.

The rearrangement joins TRBV6-5 to TRBJ2-1; D may be TRBD2 (7 bases). The V gene's germline CDR1 is MNHEY and CDR2 SVGAGI. CDR3 length: 15 amino acids. Trimming took off 1 base at V and 7 bases at J, with 14 bases between the two ends. Written as DNA, the CDR3 is TGTGCCAGCAGTTACTGGGCAGGGGAGGGTAATGAGCAGTTCTTC. Translating gives CASSYWAGEGNEQFF.

This clonotype has only a few counts. The V and J genes are TRBV20-1 and TRBJ1-1; D uncertain. The CDR3 runs 13 residues. V was trimmed by 2 bases and J by 1 base, leaving 8 bases between them. Germline V CDR1 and CDR2: DFQATT, SNEGSKA (reference sequence). CDR3 sequence reads: CSARSAGNTEAFF. Written as DNA, the CDR3 is TGCAGTGCTAGATCAGCGGGGAACACTGAAGCTTTCTTT.

The gene calls are TRBV5-1 and TRBJ2-3; D tentatively reads TRBD1 or TRBD2 (5 bases each). Trimming stripped 6 bases from V and 0 bases from J, with 17 bases between. The germline gives CDR1 SGHRS, CDR2 YFSETQ. The CDR3 is made up of 16 amino acids. CDR3 sequence reads: CASTGRGAISTDTQYF. CDR3 DNA sequence: TGCGCCAGCACCGGTAGAGGGGCCATTAGCACAGATACGCAGTATTTT.

The chain is built from TRBV12-3 or TRBV12-4 and TRBJ2-7; 10 bases line up with TRBD1. The CDR3 runs to 15 residues. J was trimmed by 4 bases and V by 3 bases; bases with no gene match: 6. CDR3: CASSLSRTGGYEQYF. The CDR3 coding sequence is TGTGCCAGCAGTTTGAGCCGGACAGGGGGGTACGAGCAGTACTTC.

This clonotype has just a few counts. The J gene is TRBJ2-1, the V gene TRBV30; 9 bases agree with TRBD1. The CDR3 is made up of 16 amino acids. The V segment lost 1 base and the J segment 2 bases; nucleotides outside the gene matches: 6. Looked up from germline, CDR1 is GTSNPN and CDR2 is SVGIG (reference sequence). The CDR3 protein is CAWSGGDRVPYNEQFF. The CDR3, as DNA: TGTGCCTGGAGTGGAGGGGACAGGGTCCCCTACAATGAGCAGTTCTTC.

This clonotype was found a few times. The chain carries TRBV4-1 and TRBJ2-5; a possible D gene is TRBD1 (5 bases). The CDR3 sequence is 16 residues long. In germline, CDR1 is MGHRA, CDR2 YSYEKL. V was cut by 4 bases and J by 4 bases, with 19 bases left in between. The CDR3 nucleotides are TGCGCCAGCAGCCGAGGACCGACAGCTAATTCAGAGACCCAGTACTTC. Protein product: CASSRGPTANSETQYF.

The gene calls are TRBV18 and TRBJ2-7; D gene ambiguous. CDR3 length: 14 amino acids. Germline V gene sequence: CDR1 KGHSH, CDR2 LQKENI. V lost 4 bases, J lost 0 bases, and 10 bases lay in between. The chain's CDR3 is CASSQILNSYEQYF. The CDR3 DNA reads as TGTGCCAGCTCACAGATCTTAAACTCCTACGAGCAGTACTTC.